What follows are 11 T cell receptor beta chains derived from one specimen sequenced in a study of cytomegalovirus exposure and HLA in healthy donors. Both 60 Vbeta primers and 13 Jbeta primers went into the PCR. Some clones are missing from TCRdb's copy, which holds only in-frame ones; the method was immunoSEQ multiplex PCR. The table for this sample gives over 75,000 clones. The material sequenced was PBMCs. The receptors come from a man aged 45 to 65 in good health and CMV-seronegative.

The genes are TRBV19 and TRBJ1-1; TRBD1 is a possible D gene (5 bases). V dropped 4 bases and J dropped 1 base, with 7 bases sitting between them. The CDR3 has 13 amino acids. The germline gives CDR1 LNHDA, CDR2 SQIVND (reference sequence). The CDR3 DNA reads as TGTGCCAGTAGTAGCGACAGGAACACTGAAGCTTTCTTT. Translating gives CASSSDRNTEAFF.

The chain has TRBV7-9 and TRBJ1-1, with D perhaps matching TRBD1 (5 bases). V lost 5 bases and J lost 4, with 11 bases in between. The CDR3 is 13 amino acids. The germline gives CDR1 SEHNR, CDR2 FQNEAQ (reference sequence). CDR3 residues: CASSPDRRTEAFF. CDR3 nucleotides: TGTGCCAGCAGCCCAGACAGACGCACTGAAGCTTTCTTT.

The V and J genes are TRBV18 and TRBJ2-4; TRBD2 matches at 7 bases. The V gene end was trimmed by 3 bases and the J gene end by 7 bases; junction bases not matched to a gene: 6. The CDR3 runs to 14 residues. Germline assignment: CDR1 KGHSH and CDR2 LQKENI. CDR3 residues: CASSPRFGGNIQYF. The CDR3 DNA reads TGTGCCAGCTCACCCAGGTTCGGGGGGAACATTCAGTACTTC.

The chain couples TRBV19 to TRBJ2-1; a possible D gene is TRBD1 (5 bases). The CDR3 length is 13 residues. Trimming shortened V by 5 bases and J by 7 bases, and 12 bases separated the two germline ends. Germline values: CDR1 LNHDA, CDR2 SQIVND (reference sequence). The CDR3 nucleotides read TGTGCCAGTAGTCCGACAGTAACGAATGAGCAGTTCTTC. The encoded protein is CASSPTVTNEQFF.

The rearrangement uses TRBV18 and TRBJ2-6, with D perhaps TRBD1 (5 bases). Germline V gene data show CDR1 as KGHSH and CDR2 as LQKENI. Trimming pared 2 bases from V and 0 bases from J, leaving 5 bases between. The CDR3 sequence is 15 residues long. This CDR3 reads CASSPGASGANVLTF. Here the CDR3 DNA reads TGTGCCAGCTCACCAGGGGCCTCTGGGGCCAACGTCCTGACTTTC.

The rearrangement uses TRBV5-4 and TRBJ1-5; a weak D match, TRBD1 (5 bases). V lost 1 base to trimming and J lost 3 bases, with 8 bases between them. This CDR3 has 14 residues. Germline lookup yields CDR1 SGHNT and CDR2 YYREEE (reference sequence). The CDR3 DNA sequence: TGTGCCAGCAGCTTGTTAGGGGCCAATCAGCCCCAGCATTTT. This codes for CASSLLGANQPQHF.

This chain connects TRBV5-6 to TRBJ1-2; TRBD1 might be the D (5 bases). Trimming took off 4 bases at V and 1 base at J, with 14 bases between the two ends. Germline CDR1 reads SGHDT; CDR2 reads YYEEEE. The CDR3 runs 15 residues. The CDR3 coding sequence is TGTGCCAGCAGCCTAGGACAAGTCTTTAACTATGGCTACACCTTC. Its translation is CASSLGQVFNYGYTF.

The chain links TRBV30 to TRBJ2-3, with D tentatively TRBD2 (5 bases). Per germline, CDR1 GTSNPN and CDR2 SVGIG (reference sequence). V was pared by 2 bases and J by 11 bases, with 11 bases between. There are 11 residues in the CDR3. CDR3 sequence reads: CAWSTWELQYF. The DNA of the CDR3 is TGTGCCTGGAGTACCTGGGAGCTGCAGTATTTT.

The chain couples TRBV10-2 to TRBJ1-5; D may be TRBD1 (5 bases). V was pared by 7 bases and J by 5 bases, with 18 bases between. Looked up from germline, CDR1 is WSHSY and CDR2 is SAAADI. The CDR3 is 15 residues long. The CDR3 bases are TGCGCCAGCACCCGGACACATCCGGCGGATCAGCCCCAGCATTTT. It translates to CASTRTHPADQPQHF.

The chain links TRBV18 to TRBJ2-5; 7 nucleotides align to TRBD1. This CDR3 has 15 residues. Unmatched junction bases numbered 5, after V lost 1 base and J lost 3 bases. Germline assignment: CDR1 KGHSH and CDR2 LQKENI. The CDR3 DNA sequence: TGTGCCAGCTCACCACGACAGGGTAGGGAAGAGACCCAGTACTTC. Protein sequence: CASSPRQGREETQYF. Supplemented by reference TRBV18 and TRBJ2-5, the full variable domain reads NAGVMQNPRHLVRRRGQEARLRCSPMKGHSHVYWYRQLPEEGLKFMVYLQKENIIDESGMPKERFSAEFPKEGPSILRIQQVVRGDSAAYFCASSPRQGREETQYFGPGTRLLVL.

V gene TRBV5-6 combines with J gene TRBJ2-1; D ambiguous. The V gene's germline CDR1 is SGHDT and CDR2 YYEEEE. This CDR3 is built from 14 residues. Trimming pared 7 bases from V and 4 bases from J, leaving 15 bases between. CDR3 nucleotide sequence: TGTGCCAGCTTGAACCGTACACCGTACAATGAGCAGTTCTTC. Translated: CASLNRTPYNEQFF. Drawing the rest from reference TRBV5-6 and TRBJ2-1, the complete variable domain is DAGVTQSPTHLIKTRGQQVTLRCSPKSGHDTVSWYQQALGQGPQFIFQYYEEEERQRGNFPDRFSGHQFPNYSSELNVNALLLGDSALYLCASLNRTPYNEQFFGPGTRLTVL.